A selection of T cell receptor beta chains follows, all from one sample in a study of vaccination effects on CD4 cells after COVID-19. The method was immunoSEQ multiplex PCR; TCRdb's version includes in-frame clones alone and lacks a portion of them. The data contain under 55,000 clones, approximately 75% of them singletons. Their cognate antigens are unknown. The source was CD4+ T cells from PBMCs cultured with HCoV-OC43 spike peptides, collected before COVID-19 vaccination. These receptors were obtained from a human donor who received a COVID-19 vaccine. Each CDR3 is given with its conserved first and last residue. A D gene is named only where the DNA matches it firmly. A clone size is listed for some rows: how often the clone was seen (once, few, many), or a class if it is expanded.

TRBJ1-6	18	once	TRBV27	.	TGTGCCAGCAGTTTATCCGTTTGGTCGTCAGGGAGGGGTTCACCCCTCCACTTT	CASSLSVWSSGRGSPLHF
TRBJ2-1	14	.	TRBV30	TRBD1	TGTGCCTGGACAGGGGGAATCTACCCCGATGAGCAGTTCTTC	CAWTGGIYPDEQFF
TRBJ2-3	14	.	TRBV5-1	TRBD2	TGCGCCAGCAGCTCGGGAGGAAGCACAGATACGCAGTATTTT	CASSSGGSTDTQYF
TRBJ1-4	20	.	TRBV7-9	TRBD1	TGTGCCAGCACTATTAGGTCCTCGGGACAGGAGGTCGCAACTAATGAAAAACTGTTTTTT	CASTIRSSGQEVATNEKLFF
TRBJ1-1	14	few	TRBV12-5	TRBD1	TGTGCTAGTGGTTTGGTGCCAGGGGGGACTGAAGCTTTCTTT	CASGLVPGGTEAFF
TRBJ2-5	14	once	TRBV6-5	.	TGTGCCAGCAGTTACGGCCTTCGGGGAGAGACCCAGTACTTC	CASSYGLRGETQYF
TRBJ2-1	16	.	TRBV5-1	TRBD2	TGCGCCAGCAGCTTGACGTCTAGCGGGTCGGGCAATGAGCAGTTCTTC	CASSLTSSGSGNEQFF
TRBJ2-5	12	.	TRBV2	.	TGTGCCAGCAGGGAAAGCGGCGAGACCCAGTACTTC	CASRESGETQYF
TRBJ2-1	15	few	TRBV19	TRBD1	TGTGCCAGTAGTACCAGGGGGTCTAGGTTAAATGAGCAGTTCTTC	CASSTRGSRLNEQFF
TRBJ2-6	18	once	TRBV24-1	TRBD1	TGTGCCACCAGTGATTTCACCGGGACAGGGAATGGGGCCAACGTCCTGACTTTC	CATSDFTGTGNGANVLTF
TRBJ1-1	14	.	TRBV18	.	TGTGCCAGCTCACTTCAGGGGTTGCACACTGAAGCTTTCTTT	CASSLQGLHTEAFF
TRBJ2-6	19	.	TRBV7-3	.	TGTGCCAGCAGCTCCCAACGACAAGCGATCCTCTCTGGGGCCAACGTCCTGACTTTC	CASSSQRQAILSGANVLTF
TRBJ1-2	15	.	TRBV4-3	.	TGCGCCAGCAGCCAAAAGGGGGGGGTCCGTGGTGGCTACACCTTC	CASSQKGGVRGGYTF
TRBJ2-2	16	.	TRBV5-4	TRBD1	TGTGCCAGCAGCTTGGGGCAGGGGGTTAACACCGGGGAGCTGTTTTTT	CASSLGQGVNTGELFF
TRBJ1-6	15	.	TRBV6-5	.	TGTGCCAGCAGTTACGACCCCGTCCGTAATTCACCCCTCCACTTT	CASSYDPVRNSPLHF
TRBJ1-2	15	once	TRBV5-5	TRBD1	TGTGCCAGCAGTGACCGAGGGGGCGCGGAGTTTGGCTACACCTTC	CASSDRGGAEFGYTF
TRBJ1-1	14	few	TRBV10-1	TRBD1	TGCGCCAGCAGTGACCAGGGGGGGATCACTGAAGCTTTCTTT	CASSDQGGITEAFF
TRBJ2-3	16	.	TRBV7-3	.	TGTGCCAGCAGCTTAGTCCCAGGGGAAGGACCAGATACGCAGTATTTT	CASSLVPGEGPDTQYF
TRBJ1-5	13	.	TRBV5-8	.	TGTGCCAGCAGCGTGGACGGAGATCAGCCCCAGCATTTT	CASSVDGDQPQHF
TRBJ2-3	15	once	TRBV9	TRBD2	TGTGCCAGCAGTATACTAGCGGGGGTATCAGATACGCAGTATTTT	CASSILAGVSDTQYF